Following are 22 T cell receptor beta chains from one sample sequenced in a study of shared clonotypes between healthy human individuals. Assay used: immunoSEQ multiplex PCR; TCRdb lists only in-frame clones, some missing. The top ten hold almost 25% of the sample, which has approximately 100,000 clones, roughly 66% seen once. The sample comprised memory CD8+ T cells sorted from blood. Described subset: CD45RO+ cells pooled with CCR7-negative TemRA cells. These TCRs come from a woman aged 30 to 39 in good health.

The rearrangement joins TRBV29-1 to TRBJ2-7; tentative D call: TRBD2 (5 bases). V was clipped by 7 bases and J by 1 base, with 17 bases between them. CDR3 length equals 14 residues. Germline CDR1 and CDR2: SQVTM and ANQGSEA. The CDR3 protein is CSARGWELSYEQYF. The CDR3 DNA is TGCAGCGCCCGAGGGTGGGAATTATCCTACGAGCAGTACTTC.

V usage is TRBV29-1 and J usage is TRBJ2-7; no clear D gene. Trimming left V 5 bases short and J 2 bases short, with 10 bases between. Germline CDR1 and CDR2: SQVTM and ANQGSEA. The CDR3 length is 12 residues. The DNA of the CDR3 is TGCAGCGTTCATGAAGGCCCCTACGAGCAGTACTTC. It translates to CSVHEGPYEQYF.

V gene TRBV6-5 combines with J gene TRBJ1-1, with D hard to call. In germline, CDR1 is MNHEY, CDR2 SVGAGI. The V end was cut by 6 bases, the J end by 2 bases, with 10 bases between. The CDR3 has 13 residues. CDR3 protein: CASRVMDNTEAFF. The DNA of the CDR3 is TGTGCCAGCAGGGTTATGGATAACACTGAAGCTTTCTTT.

In its sample, this clone was seen a few times. The rearrangement joins TRBV11-2 to TRBJ2-5; D not resolved. Trimming left V 8 bases short and J 5 bases short, with 12 bases between. The CDR3 runs to 12 residues. Germline V lookup: CDR1 SGHAT, CDR2 FQNNGV. CDR3 region: CASLRIAETQYF. DNA for the CDR3: TGTGCCAGCTTAAGGATCGCCGAGACCCAGTACTTC.

The chain couples TRBV25-1 to TRBJ2-1, with D tentatively TRBD2 (6 bases). Germline V CDR1 and CDR2: MGHDK, SYGVNS. V lost 1 base to trimming and J lost 12 bases, with 10 bases between them. The CDR3 loop spans 12 amino acids. Here the CDR3 reads CASSESEGRQFF. The CDR3 bases are TGTGCCAGCAGTGAATCGGAGGGGCGGCAGTTCTTC.

This rearrangement joins TRBV19 to TRBJ2-7, with a tentative D call TRBD1 (5 bases). The CDR3 totals 13 residues. With 5 bases removed from V and 7 bases from J, the gap between germline ends came to 15 bases. Germline assignment: CDR1 LNHDA and CDR2 SQIVND (reference sequence). The CDR3 here is CASSVQGVGEQYF. CDR3 in DNA: TGTGCCAGTAGTGTGCAGGGCGTGGGAGAGCAGTACTTC.

The genes are TRBV6-1 and TRBJ1-2; D is unresolved. The CDR3 runs 15 residues. The ends were cut back, 2 bases at V and 5 bases at J, with 15 bases in the middle. Germline V gene lookup returns CDR1 MNHNS and CDR2 SASEGT. Here the CDR3 reads CASSERSAVRYGYTF. The CDR3 coding sequence is TGTGCCAGCAGTGAAAGGTCCGCGGTTCGATATGGCTACACCTTC.

The V gene is TRBV7-8, the J gene TRBJ2-1; D might be TRBD2 (5 bases). This CDR3 is 16 amino acids long. Germline-derived CDR1 and CDR2 are SGHVS and FQNEAQ. V lost 0 bases to trimming and J lost 0 bases, with 9 bases between them. CDR3 nucleotide sequence: TGTGCCAGCAGCTTAGCCGTGGGGAGCTCCTACAATGAGCAGTTCTTC. Its protein is CASSLAVGSSYNEQFF.

This clone was seen many times. One end of the junction is discordant with germline, which a read error may explain. The rearrangement links TRBV28 to TRBJ2-2, with no clear D. Germline V gene lookup returns CDR1 MDHEN and CDR2 SYDVKM. The CDR3 is made up of 8 amino acids. The CDR3 region is CASSLRLF. CDR3 nucleotide sequence: TGTGCCAGCAGTTTAAGACTTTTT.

The chain uses TRBV19 and TRBJ2-1; weak D call: TRBD2 (7 bases). V was clipped by 3 bases and J by 8 bases, with 11 bases between them. Germline V gene sequence: CDR1 LNHDA, CDR2 SQIVND (reference sequence). The CDR3 runs 13 residues. Here the CDR3 DNA reads TGTGCCAGTAGTATCTGGGGGGGCCATGAGCAGTTCTTC. It codes for CASSIWGGHEQFF.

This clone occurred once. This chain uses TRBV19 with TRBJ1-5; the D gene is possibly TRBD1 (6 bases). V was trimmed by 2 bases and J by 4 bases, leaving 9 bases between them. This CDR3 has 14 residues. Germline CDR1 LNHDA, CDR2 SQIVND (reference sequence). The CDR3: CASSIPGVNQPQHF. CDR3 DNA: TGTGCCAGTAGTATACCAGGGGTGAATCAGCCCCAGCATTTT.

This chain connects TRBV27 to TRBJ1-6; a weak D match, TRBD1 (6 bases). CDR3 size: 15 residues. V was cut by 3 bases and J by 10 bases, with 16 bases left in between. Germline loops: CDR1 MNHEY, CDR2 SMNVEV (reference sequence). CDR3 in DNA: TGTGCCAGCAGTTTCGTGGGGGGCGCGGGATCACCCCTCCACTTT. Its translation is CASSFVGGAGSPLHF.

This chain joins TRBV7-6 and TRBJ2-1; D is ambiguous. With 1 base removed from V and 0 bases from J, the gap between germline ends came to 19 bases. The CDR3 runs 19 residues. Per the germline V gene, CDR1 is SGHVS and CDR2 is FNYEAQ. CDR3 sequence (DNA): TGTGCCAGCAGCTTAGAGCCAGGAGCCCTCTCGAGCTCCTACAATGAGCAGTTCTTC. It encodes CASSLEPGALSSSYNEQFF.

This chain uses TRBV2 with TRBJ2-5; D could derive from TRBD1 or TRBD2 (7 bases each). There are 17 residues in the CDR3. V lost 3 bases, J lost 5 bases, and 22 bases lay in between. Germline CDR1 SNHLY, CDR2 FYNNEI. The CDR3 is CASSEGNWREGAETQYF. In nucleotides, the CDR3 is TGTGCCAGCAGTGAGGGAAATTGGAGGGAGGGGGCGGAGACCCAGTACTTC.

The V gene is TRBV6-9, the J gene TRBJ2-3; maybe TRBD2 (5 bases). The germline V gene encodes CDR1 MNHGY and CDR2 SVAAGI. Trimming shortened V by 2 bases and J by 2 bases, and 11 bases separated the two germline ends. This CDR3 is built from 15 residues. The CDR3 sequence: CASSYLAIDTDTQYF. In nucleotides, the CDR3 is TGTGCCAGCAGTTATCTAGCTATAGACACAGATACGCAGTATTTT.

This sequence joins TRBV30 and TRBJ2-1, with 13 bases lining up with TRBD2. Germline loops: CDR1 GTSNPN, CDR2 SVGIG (reference sequence). V lost 0 bases to trimming and J lost 7 bases; unmatched junction nucleotides: 3. The CDR3 has 15 amino acids. CDR3 in DNA: TGTGCCTGGAGTGTGGGACTAGCGGGAAAAAATGAGCAGTTCTTC. Its translation is CAWSVGLAGKNEQFF.

The rearrangement links TRBV27 to TRBJ2-7; tentative D call: TRBD1 (6 bases). The CDR3 has 15 residues. Germline-derived CDR1 and CDR2 are MNHEY and SMNVEV (reference sequence). V was cut by 2 bases and J by 1 base, with 12 bases left in between. DNA of the CDR3: TGTGCCAGCAGTTTAATGACAGGATATTCCTACGAGCAGTACTTC. This translates into CASSLMTGYSYEQYF.

The chain uses TRBV4-2 and TRBJ2-7; D perhaps matches TRBD2 (6 bases). Between the trimmed V and J ends, which lost 1 base and 3 bases, there was a span of 25 bases. This CDR3 has 19 residues. The germline CDR1 and CDR2 sequences are LGHNA and YNFKEQ. As DNA, the CDR3 is TGTGCCAGCAGCCAAGTGGGGGACGCGGGAAGCCCGCAAGTCTACGAGCAGTACTTC. Translating it yields CASSQVGDAGSPQVYEQYF.

This clone was found a few times. The chain employs TRBV5-4 and TRBJ1-1; D may be TRBD1 (6 bases). The CDR3 totals 14 residues. Germline V gene sequence: CDR1 SGHNT, CDR2 YYREEE (reference sequence). V was shortened by 4 bases and J by 3 bases, with 13 bases between the two germline ends. The CDR3 region has the DNA TGTGCCAGCAGCCCCGGGGGGGGCGACACTGAAGCTTTCTTT. Its translation is CASSPGGGDTEAFF.

This clone has just one count. The chain is built from TRBV27 and TRBJ2-7; the D gene is possibly TRBD1 (6 bases). Germline assignment: CDR1 MNHEY and CDR2 SMNVEV (reference sequence). The V gene lost 6 bases and the J gene lost 3 bases, with 15 bases spanning the gap. The CDR3 extends over 14 amino acids. CDR3 in DNA: TGTGCCAGCAGCTCCGGGACAAAGGACTACGAGCAGTACTTC. Amino acids: CASSSGTKDYEQYF.

This clone was found many times. The chain links TRBV19 to TRBJ2-3; TRBD1 might be the D (7 bases). With 7 bases removed from V and 5 bases from J, the gap between germline ends came to 19 bases. The CDR3 length is 15 residues. Germline V CDR1 and CDR2: LNHDA, SQIVND (reference sequence). The CDR3 nucleotides are TGTGCCAGTACCACAATGGGGACAGCGGGAGATACGCAGTATTTT. Its translation is CASTTMGTAGDTQYF.

This clone was seen just once. This sequence joins TRBV7-2 and TRBJ1-4; D gene unclear. Trimming cost V 2 bases and J 0 bases, with 4 bases left between them. The length of the CDR3 is 14 residues. CDR1 is SGHTA, CDR2 FQGNSA, per germline. This CDR3 is CASSLSATNEKLFF. In DNA, the CDR3 is TGTGCCAGCAGCTTATCAGCAACTAATGAAAAACTGTTTTTT.